This TCR beta chain is drawn from a study of T cells expressing NK-cell markers. TCR beta cDNA was made by 5'RACE template switching with UMIs. Reprocessing the 5' RACE reads, TCRdb reports a single entry for every CDR3 protein and omits DNA. The sample totals 350,000 to 450,000 distinct CDR3 sequences; its top ten clones hold over 4%. Study outcomes and limitations: Whether the expanded NKG2C+ T cell clones recognized HCMV remained unclear. Topping the CD3+CD56-NKG2C+ fraction as well were these clonotypes, in a handful of donors.

The germline CDR1 and CDR2 sequences are KGHSH and LQKENI. CDR3 size: 17 residues. On this clonotype itself: The antigen remains unidentified.

The specimen was blood T cells: a sorted CD56 or NKG2C T cell subset, CD4+ or CD8+ T cells, or bulk PBMC T cells (not recorded which). The clonotype comes from a man aged 18 to 70 in good health. The genes are TRBV18 and TRBJ2-7; TCRdb's D call, TRBD2, is unchecked because there is no DNA. CDR3 amino acids: CASSPLGLAGSSYEQYF. Filled out from reference TRBV18 and TRBJ2-7, the complete variable domain reads NAGVMQNPRHLVRRRGQEARLRCSPMKGHSHVYWYRQLPEEGLKFMVYLQKENIIDESGMPKERFSAEFPKEGPSILRIQQVVRGDSAAYFCASSPLGLAGSSYEQYFGPGTRLTVT.